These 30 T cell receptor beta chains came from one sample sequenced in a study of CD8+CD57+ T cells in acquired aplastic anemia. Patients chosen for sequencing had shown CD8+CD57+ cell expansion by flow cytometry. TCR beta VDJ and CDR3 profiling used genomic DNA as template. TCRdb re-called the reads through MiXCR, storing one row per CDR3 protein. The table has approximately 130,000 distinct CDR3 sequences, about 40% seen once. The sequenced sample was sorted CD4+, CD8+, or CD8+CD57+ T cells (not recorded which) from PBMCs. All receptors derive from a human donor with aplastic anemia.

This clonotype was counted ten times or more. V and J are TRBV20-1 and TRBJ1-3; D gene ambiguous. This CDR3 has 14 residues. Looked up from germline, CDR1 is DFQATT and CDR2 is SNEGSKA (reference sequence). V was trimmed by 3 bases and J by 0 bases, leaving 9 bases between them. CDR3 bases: TGCAGTGCTAGTGTAGGCCACTCTGGAAACACCATATATTTT. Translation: CSASVGHSGNTIYF.

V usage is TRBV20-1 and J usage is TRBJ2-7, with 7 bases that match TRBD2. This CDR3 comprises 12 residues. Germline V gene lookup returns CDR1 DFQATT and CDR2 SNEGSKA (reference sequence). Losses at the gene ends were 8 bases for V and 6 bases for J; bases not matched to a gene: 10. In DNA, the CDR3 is TGCAGTCCCCGGGCCGAGCGGGGCGAGCAGTACTTC. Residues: CSPRAERGEQYF.

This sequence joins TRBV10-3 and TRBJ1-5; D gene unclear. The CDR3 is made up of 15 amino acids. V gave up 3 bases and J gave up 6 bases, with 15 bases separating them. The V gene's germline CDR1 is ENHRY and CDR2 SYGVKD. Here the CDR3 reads CAISDRAARGQPQHF. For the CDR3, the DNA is TGTGCCATCAGTGATCGTGCGGCCCGTGGTCAGCCCCAGCATTTT.

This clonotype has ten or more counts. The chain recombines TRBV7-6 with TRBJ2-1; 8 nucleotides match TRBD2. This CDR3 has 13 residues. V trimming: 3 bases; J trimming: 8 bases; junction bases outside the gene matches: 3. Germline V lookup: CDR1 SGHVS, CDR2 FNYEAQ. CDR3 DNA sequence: TGTGCCAGCAGCTTCGGACTAGCTTATGAGCAGTTCTTC. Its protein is CASSFGLAYEQFF.

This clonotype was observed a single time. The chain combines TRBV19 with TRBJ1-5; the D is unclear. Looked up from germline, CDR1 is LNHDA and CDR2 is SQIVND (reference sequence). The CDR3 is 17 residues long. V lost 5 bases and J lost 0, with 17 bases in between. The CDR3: CASSSPHGPNSNQPQHF. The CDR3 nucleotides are TGTGCCAGTAGTTCCCCCCATGGACCAAATAGCAATCAGCCCCAGCATTTT.

CDR3: CSAERGAEFDTQYV. CDR3 in DNA: TGCAGTGCGGAGCGGGGGGCCGAGTTCGATACGCAGTACGTC. The chain employs TRBV20-1 and TRBJ2-7; TRBD2 agrees at 9 bases. With 6 bases clipped from V and 9 bases from J, the junction kept 15 bases outside the gene matches. The CDR3 is 14 amino acids. Per the germline V gene, CDR1 is DFQATT and CDR2 is SNEGSKA (reference sequence).

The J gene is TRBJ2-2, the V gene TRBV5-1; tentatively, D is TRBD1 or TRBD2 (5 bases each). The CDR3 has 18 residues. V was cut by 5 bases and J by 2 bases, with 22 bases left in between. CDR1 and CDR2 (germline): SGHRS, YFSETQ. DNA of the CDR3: TGCGCCAGCAGTTCCTACCGGACCGGGACGGGTAACACCGGGGAGCTGTTTTTT. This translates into CASSSYRTGTGNTGELFF.

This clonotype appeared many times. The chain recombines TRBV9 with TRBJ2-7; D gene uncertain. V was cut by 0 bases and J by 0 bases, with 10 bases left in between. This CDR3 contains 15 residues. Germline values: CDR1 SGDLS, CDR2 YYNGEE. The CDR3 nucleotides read TGTGCCAGCAGCGTAGATTCCTCAAGCTCCTACGAGCAGTACTTC. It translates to CASSVDSSSSYEQYF.

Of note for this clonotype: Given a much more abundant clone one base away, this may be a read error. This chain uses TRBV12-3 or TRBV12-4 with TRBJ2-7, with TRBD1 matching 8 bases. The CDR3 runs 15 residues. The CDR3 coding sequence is TGTGCCAGCAGTAGACCGACAGGGGCTTCCTACGAGCAGCACTTC. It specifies CASSRPTGASYEQHF.

The CDR3 region has the DNA TGTGCCAGCAGCGTAGGGGGGGACAGGAGCTCCTACGAGCAGTACTTC. Amino acid sequence: CASSVGGDRSSYEQYF. V and J are TRBV9 and TRBJ2-7, with 8 bases aligning to TRBD1. V shed 0 bases, J shed 0 bases, and the junction held 5 bases outside the gene matches. Germline-derived CDR1 and CDR2 are SGDLS and YYNGEE. The CDR3 has 16 residues.

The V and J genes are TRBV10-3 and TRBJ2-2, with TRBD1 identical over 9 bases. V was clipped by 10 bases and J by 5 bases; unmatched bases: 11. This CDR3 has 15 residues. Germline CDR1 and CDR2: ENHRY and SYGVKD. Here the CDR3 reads CASSLGTGRTGELFF. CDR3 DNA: TGTGCCAGCAGCCTCGGGACAGGGCGAACCGGGGAGCTGTTTTTT.

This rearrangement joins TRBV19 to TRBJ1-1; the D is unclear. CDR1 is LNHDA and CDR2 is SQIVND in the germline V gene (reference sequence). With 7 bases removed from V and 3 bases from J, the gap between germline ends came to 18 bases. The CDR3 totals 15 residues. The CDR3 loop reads CASTMRPEQHTEAFF. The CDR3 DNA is TGTGCCAGTACCATGAGACCAGAACAGCACACTGAAGCTTTCTTT.

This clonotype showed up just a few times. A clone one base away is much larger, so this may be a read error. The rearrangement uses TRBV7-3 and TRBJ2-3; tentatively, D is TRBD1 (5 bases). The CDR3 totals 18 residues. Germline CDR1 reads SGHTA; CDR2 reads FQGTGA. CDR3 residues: CASSLTSRIRDHTHTQYF. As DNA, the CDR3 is TGTGCCAGCAGTTTAACGTCGCGGATCAGGGATCACACACATACGCAGTATTTT.

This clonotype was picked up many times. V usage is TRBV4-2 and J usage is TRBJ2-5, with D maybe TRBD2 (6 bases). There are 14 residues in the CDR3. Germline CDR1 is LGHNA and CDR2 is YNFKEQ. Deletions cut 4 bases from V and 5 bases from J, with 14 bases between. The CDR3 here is CASSPGGIQETQYF. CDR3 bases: TGTGCCAGCAGCCCTGGCGGGATCCAGGAGACCCAGTACTTC.

CDR3 coding DNA: TGTGCCAGCGGGGGTCAGGCCAGAGGGACCCAGCATTTT. Translated, it gives CASGGQARGTQHF. The chain links TRBV2 to TRBJ1-5; D possibly corresponds to TRBD1 (5 bases). The V gene's germline CDR1 is SNHLY and CDR2 FYNNEI. CDR3 size: 13 residues. Trimming stripped 8 bases from V and 11 bases from J, with 19 bases between.

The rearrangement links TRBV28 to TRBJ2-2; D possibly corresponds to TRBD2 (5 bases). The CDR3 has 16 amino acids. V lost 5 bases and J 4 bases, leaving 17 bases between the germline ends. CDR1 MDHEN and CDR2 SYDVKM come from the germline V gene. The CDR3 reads CASSPMPGSGTGELFF. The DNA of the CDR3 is TGTGCCAGCAGTCCAATGCCGGGGTCTGGCACCGGGGAGCTGTTTTTT.

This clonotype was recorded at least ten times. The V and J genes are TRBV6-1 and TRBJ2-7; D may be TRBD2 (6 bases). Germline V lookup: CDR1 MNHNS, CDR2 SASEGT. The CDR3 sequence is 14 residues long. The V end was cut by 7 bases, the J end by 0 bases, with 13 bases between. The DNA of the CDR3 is TGTGCCAGCACTCTGGGAGGAAACTCCTACGAGCAGTACTTC. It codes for CASTLGGNSYEQYF.

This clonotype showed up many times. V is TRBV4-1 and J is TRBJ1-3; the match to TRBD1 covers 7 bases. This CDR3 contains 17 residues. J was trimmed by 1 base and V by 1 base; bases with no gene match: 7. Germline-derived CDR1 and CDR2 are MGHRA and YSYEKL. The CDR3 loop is CASSQVWGRGSGNTIYF. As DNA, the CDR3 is TGCGCCAGCAGCCAAGTATGGGGCAGGGGGTCTGGAAACACCATATATTTT.

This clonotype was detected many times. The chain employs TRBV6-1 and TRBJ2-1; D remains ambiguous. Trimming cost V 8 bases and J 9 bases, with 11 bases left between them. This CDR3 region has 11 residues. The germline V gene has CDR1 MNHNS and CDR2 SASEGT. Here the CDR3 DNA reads TGTGCCAGCGGACGCGGCGGTGAGCAGTTCTTC. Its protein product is CASGRGGEQFF.

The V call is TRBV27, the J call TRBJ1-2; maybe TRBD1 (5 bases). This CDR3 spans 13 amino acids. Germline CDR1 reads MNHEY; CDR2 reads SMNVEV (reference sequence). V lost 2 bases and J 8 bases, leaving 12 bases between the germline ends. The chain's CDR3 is CASSLTGASGYTF. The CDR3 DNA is TGTGCCAGCAGTTTAACAGGAGCATCGGGCTACACCTTC.

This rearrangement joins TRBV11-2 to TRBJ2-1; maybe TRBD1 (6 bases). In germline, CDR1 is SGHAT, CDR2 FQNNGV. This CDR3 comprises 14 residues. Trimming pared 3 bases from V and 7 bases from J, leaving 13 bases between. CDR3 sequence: CASSLQGLGNEQFF. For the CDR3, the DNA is TGTGCCAGCAGCTTGCAGGGGTTGGGGAATGAGCAGTTCTTC.

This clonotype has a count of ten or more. DNA of the CDR3: TGTGCCGTTTACTTAGGGTGGAATGAAGCTTTCTTT. The encoded protein is CAVYLGWNEAFF. This chain connects TRBV19 to TRBJ1-1; no firm D call. Germline CDR1 reads LNHDA; CDR2 reads SQIVND (reference sequence). The CDR3 extends over 12 amino acids. V shed 11 bases and J shed 7 bases, with 17 bases lying between them.

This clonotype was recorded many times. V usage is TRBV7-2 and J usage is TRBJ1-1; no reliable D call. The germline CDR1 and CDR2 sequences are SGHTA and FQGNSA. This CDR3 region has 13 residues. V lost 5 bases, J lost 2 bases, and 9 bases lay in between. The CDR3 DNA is TGTGCCAGCAGCCAGGATTCAAACACTGAAGCTTTCTTT. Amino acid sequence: CASSQDSNTEAFF.

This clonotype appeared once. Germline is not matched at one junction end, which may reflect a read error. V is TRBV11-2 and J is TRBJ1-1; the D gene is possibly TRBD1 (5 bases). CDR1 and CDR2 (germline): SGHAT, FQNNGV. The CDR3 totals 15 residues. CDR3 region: CASRVSGRINIEAFF. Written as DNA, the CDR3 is TGTGCCAGCAGGGTCTCGGGACGGATAAACATTGAAGCTTTCTTT. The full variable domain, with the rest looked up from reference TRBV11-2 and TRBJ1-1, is EAGVAQSPRYKIIEKRQSVAFWCNPISGHATLYWYQQILGQGPKLLIQFQNNGVVDDSQLPKDRFSAERLKGVDSTLKIQPAKLEDSAVYLCASRVSGRINIEAFFGQGTRLTVV.

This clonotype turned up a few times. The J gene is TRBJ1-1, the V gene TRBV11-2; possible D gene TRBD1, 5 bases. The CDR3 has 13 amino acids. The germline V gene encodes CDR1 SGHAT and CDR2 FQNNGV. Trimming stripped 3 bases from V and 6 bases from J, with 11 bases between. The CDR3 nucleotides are TGTGCCAGCAGCTTGACTGGGACGCCTGAAGCTTTCTTT. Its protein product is CASSLTGTPEAFF.

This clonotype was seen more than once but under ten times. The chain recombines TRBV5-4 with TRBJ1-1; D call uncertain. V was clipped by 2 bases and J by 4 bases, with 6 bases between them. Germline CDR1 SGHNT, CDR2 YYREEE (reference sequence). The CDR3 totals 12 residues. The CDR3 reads CASSLEATEAFF. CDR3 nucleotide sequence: TGTGCCAGCAGCTTAGAGGCCACTGAAGCTTTCTTT. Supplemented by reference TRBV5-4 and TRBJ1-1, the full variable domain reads ETGVTQSPTHLIKTRGQQVTLRCSSQSGHNTVSWYQQALGQGPQFIFQYYREEENGRGNFPPRFSGLQFPNYSSELNVNALELDDSALYLCASSLEATEAFFGQGTRLTVV.

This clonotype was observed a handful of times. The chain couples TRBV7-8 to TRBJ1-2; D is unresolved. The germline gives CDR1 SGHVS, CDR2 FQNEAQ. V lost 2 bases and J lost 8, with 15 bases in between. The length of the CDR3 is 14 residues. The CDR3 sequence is CASSLTGNLYGYTF. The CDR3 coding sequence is TGTGCCAGCAGCTTAACGGGGAATCTTTACGGCTACACCTTC.

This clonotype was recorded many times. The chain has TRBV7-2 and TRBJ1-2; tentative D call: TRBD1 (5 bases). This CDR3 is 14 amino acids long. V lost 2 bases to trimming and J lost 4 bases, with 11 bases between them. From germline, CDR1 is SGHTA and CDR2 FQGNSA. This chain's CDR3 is CASSLKGLGYGYTF. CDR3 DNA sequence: TGTGCCAGCAGCTTAAAGGGACTCGGCTATGGCTACACCTTC.

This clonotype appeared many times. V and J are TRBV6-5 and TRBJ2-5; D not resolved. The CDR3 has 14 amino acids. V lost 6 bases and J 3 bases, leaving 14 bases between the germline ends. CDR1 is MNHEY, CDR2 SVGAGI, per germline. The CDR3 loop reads CASSPDGYKETQYF. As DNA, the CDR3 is TGTGCCAGCAGCCCCGACGGCTACAAAGAGACCCAGTACTTC.

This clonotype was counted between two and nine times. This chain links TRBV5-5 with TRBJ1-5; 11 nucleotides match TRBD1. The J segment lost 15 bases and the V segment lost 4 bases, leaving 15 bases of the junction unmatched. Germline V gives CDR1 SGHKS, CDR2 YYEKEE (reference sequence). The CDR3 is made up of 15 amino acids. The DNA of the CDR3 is TGTGCCAGCAGCGAGGGGACAGGGGGTGGAAGTGAGTTGCATTTT. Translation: CASSEGTGGGSELHF.